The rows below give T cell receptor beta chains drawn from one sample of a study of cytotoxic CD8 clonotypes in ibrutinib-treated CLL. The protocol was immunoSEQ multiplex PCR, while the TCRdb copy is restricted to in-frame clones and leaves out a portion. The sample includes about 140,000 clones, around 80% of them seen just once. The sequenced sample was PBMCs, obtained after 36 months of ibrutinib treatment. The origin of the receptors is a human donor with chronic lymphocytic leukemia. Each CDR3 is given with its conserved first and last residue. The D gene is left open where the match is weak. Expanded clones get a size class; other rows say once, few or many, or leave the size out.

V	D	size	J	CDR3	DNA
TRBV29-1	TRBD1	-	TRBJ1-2	CSVPGTGSAGYTF	TGCAGCGTACCAGGGACAGGGTCAGCCGGCTACACCTTC
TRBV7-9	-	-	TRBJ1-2	CASSLKGPGYGYTF	TGTGCCAGCAGCTTGAAAGGCCCGGGCTATGGCTACACCTTC
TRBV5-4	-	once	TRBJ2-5	CASSIDPIQTAPQETQYF	TGTGCCAGCAGCATCGACCCTATCCAGACAGCACCACAAGAGACCCAGTACTTC
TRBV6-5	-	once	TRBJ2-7	CASSSLAEIYEQYF	TGTGCCAGCAGTTCGTTGGCAGAGATCTACGAGCAGTACTTC
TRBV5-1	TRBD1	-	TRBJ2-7	CASRSTGGTYEQYF	TGCGCCAGCAGATCTACAGGGGGAACCTACGAGCAGTACTTC
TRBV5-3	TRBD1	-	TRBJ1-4	CARRLGQGSNEKLFF	TGTGCCAGAAGGTTAGGACAGGGAAGTAATGAAAAACTGTTTTTT
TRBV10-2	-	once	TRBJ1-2	CASSESGADSPYGYTF	TGCGCCAGCAGTGAGTCAGGAGCGGACAGCCCCTATGGCTACACCTTC
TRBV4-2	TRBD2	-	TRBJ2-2	CASSHQAALAAANTGELFF	TGTGCCAGCAGCCACCAGGCCGCGCTAGCGGCCGCGAACACCGGGGAGCTGTTTTTT
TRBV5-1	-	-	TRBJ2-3	CASSLVFLRADTQYF	TGCGCCAGCAGCTTGGTGTTCCTACGTGCAGATACGCAGTATTTT
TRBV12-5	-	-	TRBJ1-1	CASGKNGGDTEAFF	TGTGCTAGTGGTAAAAACGGGGGGGACACTGAAGCTTTCTTT
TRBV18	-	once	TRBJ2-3	CASSRGRDTSTDTQYF	TGTGCCAGCTCACGCGGCCGGGATACAAGCACAGATACGCAGTATTTT
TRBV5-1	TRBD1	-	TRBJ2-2	CASSSGQRAGELFF	TGCGCCAGCAGCTCGGGACAGCGAGCCGGGGAGCTGTTTTTT
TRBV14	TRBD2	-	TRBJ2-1	CASSQGEGGEQFF	TGTGCCAGCAGCCAGGGGGAGGGAGGTGAGCAGTTCTTC
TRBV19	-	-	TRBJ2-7	CASSIWGARSSYEQYF	TGTGCCAGTAGTATCTGGGGGGCGCGTAGCTCCTACGAGCAGTACTTC
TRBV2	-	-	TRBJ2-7	CASNVNSGPINEYF	TGTGCCAGCAATGTAAATTCGGGACCTATAAATGAGTACTTC
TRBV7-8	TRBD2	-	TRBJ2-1	CASSSQRGGVHEQFF	TGTGCCAGCAGCTCCCAGCGGGGGGGCGTCCATGAGCAGTTCTTC
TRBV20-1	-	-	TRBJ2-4	CSAPKNNIQYF	TGCAGTGCTCCGAAGAACAACATTCAGTACTTC
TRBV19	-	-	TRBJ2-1	CASSIAGWNEQFF	TGTGCCAGTAGTATCGCGGGATGGAATGAGCAGTTCTTC